The TCR beta chain under discussion was sequenced for a study of T cells in Graves' hyperthyroidism and ophthalmopathy. Notes on the study in general: Within blood appeared most thyroid clonotypes that had expanded above 0.001. Onset of ophthalmopathy came a median about 6.5 months after the model predicted it.

For Graves' hyperthyroidism to be stable, ophthalmopathy could not progress within 18 months. The study enrolled patients aged 18 to 65 with newly diagnosed hyperthyroidism of under 2 months' duration. RNA transcripts served as the template for amplifying TCR beta CDR3 regions. The HTBI primer set served for first-round RT-PCR of the TCR CDR3. One entry per CDR3 protein, called by TCRdb with MiXCR from the multiplex PCR reads. The table includes around 300,000 distinct CDR3 sequences, roughly an eighth detected once. The CDR3 has 16 amino acids. Germline V lookup: CDR1 SGHNT, CDR2 YYREEE (reference sequence). V lost 5 bases and J lost 9; bases outside the gene matches: 16. Remarks on this clonotype: The antigen is undetermined.

The V and J genes are TRBV5-4 and TRBJ2-1; 8 nucleotides align to TRBD2. The receptor's source is a woman between 35 and 50 years old with Graves' hyperthyroidism. Sequenced: blood. The CDR3 coding sequence is TGTGCCAGCAGGAACCCTATCCGGGAGGGCGGAGGTGAGCAGTTCTTC. It translates to CASRNPIREGGGEQFF.